Listed here are 21 T cell receptor beta chains from one sample, sequenced in a study of response to subunit inactivated influenza vaccine. TCRdb recomputed calls from the RT-PCR reads with MiXCR, one row per CDR3 protein. The profile shows approximately 500,000 distinct CDR3 sequences, 13% of them singletons. Source: PBMCs from blood, taken more than 35 days after vaccination. These receptors originate from a man in his forties or fifties who received an inactivated influenza vaccine.

In its sample, this clonotype was seen a few times. This rearrangement joins TRBV24-1 to TRBJ2-5; 8 bases agree with TRBD1. V lost 1 base and J lost 1; bases outside the gene matches: 4. Germline V gene lookup returns CDR1 KGHDR and CDR2 SFDVKD. The CDR3 length is 16 residues. CDR3 sequence (DNA): TGTGCCACCAGTGATTTCGGCCAGGGGGCCCAAGAGACCCAGTACTTC. Its translation is CATSDFGQGAQETQYF.

The DNA for the CDR3 is TGCGCCAGCAGCTCAGGGCCTGTCGGTTGGCAGTTCTTC. This sequence encodes CASSSGPVGWQFF. The genes are TRBV5-1 and TRBJ2-1, with D possibly being TRBD1 (5 bases). The ends were cut back, 3 bases at V and 12 bases at J, with 16 bases in the middle. From germline, CDR1 is SGHRS and CDR2 YFSETQ. The CDR3 is 13 residues long.

This clonotype was counted ten times or more. The V gene is TRBV9, the J gene TRBJ2-1; D assignment may be TRBD1 or TRBD2 (5 bases each). The CDR3 runs 15 residues. The V end was cut by 0 bases, the J end by 3 bases, with 10 bases between. Per germline, CDR1 SGDLS and CDR2 YYNGEE. The CDR3, as DNA: TGTGCCAGCAGCGTAGGAGGGGCCAGCTACAATGAGCAGTTCTTC. It translates to CASSVGGASYNEQFF.

This clonotype has just a few counts. V gene TRBV11-1 combines with J gene TRBJ2-1; D gene uncertain. V lost 6 bases, J lost 0 bases, and 21 bases lay in between. Germline lookup yields CDR1 SGHAT and CDR2 FQDESV (reference sequence). CDR3 length: 18 residues. CDR3 DNA: TGTGCCAGCAGTCAAGGCAGGCCTTCCTCCTTCTCCTACAATGAGCAGTTCTTC. Translating gives CASSQGRPSSFSYNEQFF.

This clonotype occurred many times. The gene calls are TRBV20-1 and TRBJ2-3; the match to TRBD2 covers 11 bases. This CDR3 region has 15 residues. Germline values: CDR1 DFQATT, CDR2 SNEGSKA (reference sequence). The CDR3 DNA follows: TGCAGCCTAGCGGGACTAGCGGTTCACACAGATACGCAGTATTTT. Translation: CSLAGLAVHTDTQYF.

The chain employs TRBV4-3 and TRBJ2-7, with D possibly being TRBD1 or TRBD2 (5 bases each). The V and J ends lost 4 bases and 1 base respectively, with 14 bases between them. CDR1 is LGHNA and CDR2 is YSLEER in the germline V gene. The CDR3 is 15 amino acids. The CDR3 nucleotides are TGCGCCAGCAGCCCGGGGTGGGGACCGTCCTACGAGCAGTACTTC. Encoded protein: CASSPGWGPSYEQYF.

The chain joins TRBV4-3 to TRBJ2-1; no reliable D call. Trimming took off 4 bases at V and 0 bases at J, with 13 bases between the two ends. Germline CDR1 LGHNA, CDR2 YSLEER. The CDR3 has 16 amino acids. The CDR3 DNA is TGCGCCAGCAGCCCCATGAGGCTAAGCTCCTACAATGAGCAGTTCTTC. It is translated as CASSPMRLSSYNEQFF.

In its sample, this clonotype was seen many times. The rearrangement links TRBV5-6 to TRBJ2-7; TRBD1 matches 7 bases. The junction had 7 bases not matched to a gene; V was cut back by 1 base and J by 3 bases. This CDR3 comprises 15 residues. The V gene's germline CDR1 is SGHDT and CDR2 YYEEEE. The CDR3 protein is CASSLRDRVFYEQYF. CDR3 bases: TGTGCCAGCAGCTTGCGGGACAGAGTATTCTACGAGCAGTACTTC. Supplemented by reference TRBV5-6 and TRBJ2-7, the full variable domain reads DAGVTQSPTHLIKTRGQQVTLRCSPKSGHDTVSWYQQALGQGPQFIFQYYEEEERQRGNFPDRFSGHQFPNYSSELNVNALLLGDSALYLCASSLRDRVFYEQYFGPGTRLTVT.

This clonotype was counted many times. V is TRBV7-9 and J is TRBJ1-1; D possibly corresponds to TRBD1 (6 bases). CDR1 and CDR2 (germline): SEHNR, FQNEAQ (reference sequence). The CDR3 loop spans 15 amino acids. V lost 3 bases to trimming and J lost 0 bases, with 11 bases between them. CDR3: CASSLTGAMNTEAFF. CDR3 nucleotide sequence: TGTGCCAGCAGCTTGACAGGCGCGATGAACACTGAAGCTTTCTTT.

This clonotype was seen many times. The chain couples TRBV7-2 to TRBJ2-1; 12 nucleotides match TRBD2. The CDR3 sequence is 15 residues long. Germline values: CDR1 SGHTA, CDR2 FQGNSA. V lost 6 bases, J lost 3 bases, and 3 bases stayed unmatched. The CDR3 loop reads CASRRLAGVYNEQFF. The CDR3 nucleotides read TGTGCCAGCAGAAGACTAGCGGGAGTCTACAATGAGCAGTTCTTC.

This clonotype showed up just a few times. This rearrangement joins TRBV5-1 to TRBJ1-1, with TRBD1 matching over 7 bases. Germline CDR1 is SGHRS and CDR2 is YFSETQ. V trimming: 0 bases; J trimming: 5 bases; junction bases outside the gene matches: 13. The CDR3 is 17 amino acids. CDR3 coding DNA: TGCGCCAGCAGCTTGGGGTGGGCCAGGGGGGAGGAGACTGAAGCTTTCTTT. It yields the protein CASSLGWARGEETEAFF.

The chain recombines TRBV28 with TRBJ1-5; D gene ambiguous. Trimming removed 11 bases at V and 5 bases at J, with 19 bases between. The CDR3 loop spans 14 amino acids. CDR1 is MDHEN, CDR2 SYDVKM, per germline. CDR3 in DNA: TGTGCCTCACGCGCGGACGGAAGATATCAGCCCCAGCATTTT. Translating it yields CASRADGRYQPQHF.

This clonotype has at least ten counts. The rearrangement links TRBV16 to TRBJ1-5; D uncertain. The germline V and J ends were trimmed by 6 bases and 0 bases, with 9 bases remaining between them. Germline values: CDR1 KGHSY, CDR2 FQNENV. This CDR3 is 14 amino acids long. This chain's CDR3 is CASSHQSSNQPQHF. The CDR3, as DNA: TGTGCCAGCAGTCATCAATCTAGCAATCAGCCCCAGCATTTT. The complete variable domain, with remaining parts taken from reference TRBV16 and TRBJ1-5, reads GEEVAQTPKHLVRGEGQKAKLYCAPIKGHSYVFWYQQVLKNEFKFLISFQNENVFDETGMPKERFSAKCLPNSPCSLEIQATKLEDSAVYFCASSHQSSNQPQHFGDGTRLSIL.

The chain links TRBV11-1 to TRBJ2-1; maybe TRBD1 (5 bases). Trimming cost V 4 bases and J 0 bases, with 19 bases left between them. The CDR3 is 18 residues long. Germline CDR1 is SGHAT and CDR2 is FQDESV (reference sequence). CDR3 loop: CASSSGLVKRSSYNEQFF. The CDR3 coding sequence is TGTGCCAGCAGCTCAGGGCTGGTGAAAAGGAGCTCCTACAATGAGCAGTTCTTC.

The rearrangement uses TRBV2 and TRBJ2-3; 9 nucleotides match TRBD1. Trimming removed 7 bases from V and 13 bases from J; junction bases left unmatched: 6. Per the germline V gene, CDR1 is SNHLY and CDR2 is FYNNEI. This CDR3 is 11 amino acids long. The CDR3 nucleotides are TGTGCCAGCACCAGGGACAGGGAGAAGTATTTT. Translated: CASTRDREKYF.

The chain links TRBV18 to TRBJ2-7; 9 bases align to TRBD2. The V gene's germline CDR1 is KGHSH and CDR2 LQKENI. The V and J ends lost 2 bases and 4 bases, in that order; junction bases with no gene match: 6. This CDR3 is 15 amino acids long. This CDR3 is CASSPGLASGYEQYF. The CDR3 DNA sequence: TGTGCCAGCTCACCAGGACTAGCGAGCGGATACGAGCAGTACTTC. The variable domain in full, with the rest retrieved from reference TRBV18 and TRBJ2-7, is NAGVMQNPRHLVRRRGQEARLRCSPMKGHSHVYWYRQLPEEGLKFMVYLQKENIIDESGMPKERFSAEFPKEGPSILRIQQVVRGDSAAYFCASSPGLASGYEQYFGPGTRLTVT.

Only a few counts were recorded for this clonotype. The rearrangement joins TRBV4-2 to TRBJ2-2, with D maybe TRBD2 (5 bases). The V end was cut by 1 base, the J end by 4 bases, with 16 bases between. The CDR3 consists of 17 residues. Looked up from germline, CDR1 is LGHNA and CDR2 is YNFKEQ. CDR3 in DNA: TGTGCCAGCAGCCAAGGGTTAGTGGTAGGGAGCACCGGGGAGCTGTTTTTT. This encodes CASSQGLVVGSTGELFF.

This rearrangement joins TRBV12-3 or TRBV12-4 to TRBJ2-4, with 8 bases matching TRBD1. V shed 3 bases and J 6 bases; nucleotides not matched to a gene: 4. The CDR3 runs to 14 residues. The DNA for the CDR3 is TGTGCCAGCAGTTTGAGAGACAGGGGAAACATTCAGTACTTC. Translating it yields CASSLRDRGNIQYF.

V usage is TRBV4-1 and J usage is TRBJ2-1; 14 positions agree with TRBD2. CDR1 is MGHRA and CDR2 is YSYEKL in the germline V gene. This CDR3 is 17 amino acids long. J lost 10 bases, V lost 3 bases, and 11 bases had no gene match. CDR3 DNA: TGCGCCAGCAGCCACCTCCCCCACGGACTAGCGGGGGGCGAGCAGTTCTTC. Its translation: CASSHLPHGLAGGEQFF.

The V and J genes are TRBV29-1 and TRBJ2-3, with D unresolved. CDR1 is SQVTM, CDR2 ANQGSEA, per germline. This CDR3 comprises 14 residues. V was shortened by 8 bases and J by 0 bases, with 15 bases between the two germline ends. CDR3 protein: CSHLQRASTDTQYF. The CDR3 DNA reads as TGCAGCCACCTACAGCGCGCTAGCACAGATACGCAGTATTTT.

The CDR3 here is CSGGETNTEAFF. CDR3 nucleotides: TGCAGCGGGGGGGAGACGAACACTGAAGCTTTCTTT. The chain joins TRBV29-1 to TRBJ1-1; the D gene is possibly TRBD1 (5 bases). V lost 7 bases and J 1 base, leaving 10 bases between the germline ends. This CDR3 region has 12 residues. The V gene's germline CDR1 is SQVTM and CDR2 ANQGSEA.